Each of the 22 T cell receptor beta chains below was sequenced from the same sample in a study of cytomegalovirus exposure and HLA in healthy donors. Both 60 Vbeta primers and 13 Jbeta primers went into the PCR. The data were produced by immunoSEQ multiplex PCR, yet TCRdb's version contains in-frame clones alone and is incomplete. This table holds just under 90,000 clones. The specimen sequenced was PBMCs. These receptors all come from a girl aged 5 to 17 in good health and CMV-seropositive.

The chain has TRBV15 and TRBJ1-4, with D hard to call. V was trimmed by 2 bases and J by 0 bases, leaving 16 bases between them. This CDR3 spans 18 amino acids. Germline assignment: CDR1 LNHNV and CDR2 YYDKDF (reference sequence). The CDR3 region has the DNA TGTGCCACCAGCAGAAAAATATCCAACTCTGCAACTAATGAAAAACTGTTTTTT. Its protein product is CATSRKISNSATNEKLFF.

V usage is TRBV18 and J usage is TRBJ2-1; 13 bases fit TRBD2. Trimming removed 4 bases from V and 6 bases from J; junction bases left unmatched: 9. The CDR3 contains 17 residues. Per germline, CDR1 KGHSH and CDR2 LQKENI. As DNA, the CDR3 is TGTGCCAGCTCACTGGGGACTAGCGGGGACCTTATCAATGAGCAGTTCTTC. This gives the protein CASSLGTSGDLINEQFF.

V is TRBV15 and J is TRBJ2-5, with 10 bases identical to TRBD2. The V gene end was trimmed by 0 bases and the J gene end by 7 bases; junction bases not matched to a gene: 11. Germline V gene data show CDR1 as LNHNV and CDR2 as YYDKDF (reference sequence). The CDR3 is made up of 17 amino acids. DNA for the CDR3: TGTGCCACCAGCAGAGATATCGGAACTAGCGGGGAAAGGACCCAGTACTTC. Amino acids: CATSRDIGTSGERTQYF.

V usage is TRBV5-1 and J usage is TRBJ2-5; 16 bases agree with TRBD2. V lost 4 bases, J lost 1 base, and 7 bases stayed unmatched. There are 18 residues in the CDR3. CDR1 and CDR2 from the germline V gene are SGHRS and YFSETQ. The CDR3 here is CASSKGLAGGTSQETQYF. For the CDR3, the DNA is TGCGCCAGCAGCAAGGGACTAGCGGGGGGGACCAGCCAAGAGACCCAGTACTTC.

The rearrangement links TRBV27 to TRBJ1-6; no definite D call. V dropped 5 bases and J dropped 0 bases, with 11 bases sitting between them. Germline loops: CDR1 MNHEY, CDR2 SMNVEV (reference sequence). The CDR3 consists of 16 residues. The CDR3 DNA sequence: TGTGCCAGCAGTGCCGGCGGAGCCTCCTATAATTCACCCCTCCACTTT. Residues: CASSAGGASYNSPLHF.

The chain combines TRBV13 with TRBJ1-2; 8 nucleotides align to TRBD1. Germline CDR1 reads PRHDT; CDR2 reads FYEKMQ (reference sequence). CDR3 length: 14 residues. J lost 4 bases, V lost 5 bases, and 6 bases had no gene match. The CDR3: CASSPGTGGYGYTF. The DNA for the CDR3 is TGTGCCAGCAGCCCCGGGACAGGAGGCTATGGCTACACCTTC.

This sequence joins TRBV19 and TRBJ1-1; D perhaps matches TRBD1 (6 bases). The CDR3 totals 13 residues. V was clipped by 2 bases and J by 4 bases, with 8 bases between them. Germline-derived CDR1 and CDR2 are LNHDA and SQIVND (reference sequence). This chain's CDR3 is CASSINRVTEAFF. The CDR3 DNA follows: TGTGCCAGTAGTATAAACAGGGTCACTGAAGCTTTCTTT.

This chain connects TRBV28 to TRBJ2-7; weak D call: TRBD1 (5 bases). CDR1 is MDHEN, CDR2 SYDVKM, per germline. Trimming removed 1 base at V and 3 bases at J, with 7 bases between. The CDR3 spans 13 residues. Here the CDR3 reads CASSLFDSYEQYV. CDR3 DNA: TGTGCCAGCAGTTTATTCGACAGCTACGAGCAGTACGTC.

This chain links TRBV6-6 with TRBJ1-3; TRBD1 aligns across 7 bases. CDR3 size: 16 residues. Germline V gene sequence: CDR1 MNHNY, CDR2 SVGAGI (reference sequence). The J segment lost 3 bases and the V segment lost 4 bases, leaving 9 bases of the junction unmatched. CDR3 bases: TGTGCCAGCAGTTCTGGGACCCACAGGGGTGGAAACACCATATATTTT. Translation: CASSSGTHRGGNTIYF.

Details on this clone: The junction does not match germline at one end; this may be a read error. Additional DNA sequences in this sample encode the identical CDR3. The rearrangement joins TRBV4-2 to TRBJ1-6; D may be TRBD1 (6 bases). This CDR3 is built from 14 residues. Germline-derived CDR1 and CDR2 are LGHNA and YNFKEQ. CDR3 amino acids: CASSQRTVDSPLHF. CDR3 nucleotides: TGTGCCAGCAGCCAAAGGACAGTGGATTCACCCCTACACTTT.

The chain uses TRBV5-6 and TRBJ1-5; maybe TRBD1 (6 bases). The CDR3 totals 16 residues. Germline V lookup: CDR1 SGHDT, CDR2 YYEEEE. Trimming took off 3 bases at V and 5 bases at J, with 18 bases between the two ends. CDR3 sequence reads: CASSYSTGAGHQPQHF. In DNA form, the CDR3 reads TGTGCCAGCAGCTACTCGACAGGTGCAGGGCATCAGCCCCAGCATTTT.

The V gene is TRBV5-6, the J gene TRBJ1-5; 8 bases match TRBD1. J lost 5 bases, V lost 3 bases, and 4 bases had no gene match. The CDR3 extends over 14 amino acids. Germline V gives CDR1 SGHDT, CDR2 YYEEEE. The CDR3 loop is CASSSQGAYQPQHF. The CDR3 DNA reads as TGTGCCAGCAGCTCGCAGGGGGCTTATCAGCCCCAGCATTTT.

The V call is TRBV7-3, the J call TRBJ2-5; no reliable D call. This CDR3 region has 13 residues. Trimming removed 5 bases at V and 5 bases at J, with 12 bases between. The germline V gene has CDR1 SGHTA and CDR2 FQGTGA. CDR3 nucleotides: TGTGCCAGCAGCCCCCGTCCCGGGGAGACCCAGTACTTC. Amino acid sequence: CASSPRPGETQYF. Using reference TRBV7-3 and TRBJ2-5 for the parts outside the CDR3, the full variable domain is GAGVSQTPSNKVTEKGKYVELRCDPISGHTALYWYRQSLGQGPEFLIYFQGTGAADDSGLPNDRFFAVRPEGSVSTLKIQRTERGDSAVYLCASSPRPGETQYFGPGTRLLVL.

This chain joins TRBV6-6 and TRBJ2-1; 9 bases align to TRBD1. With V trimmed by 0 bases and J by 2 bases, 2 bases remained unmatched. Per germline, CDR1 MNHNY and CDR2 SVGAGI (reference sequence). This CDR3 spans 16 amino acids. DNA for the CDR3: TGTGCCAGCAGTTACTCCGGGACAGGGCCCTACAATGAGCAGTTCTTC. Amino acids: CASSYSGTGPYNEQFF.

CDR3 DNA sequence: TGTGCTAGCCCGATTTCGAGCTATGGCTACACCTTC. Translating it yields CASPISSYGYTF. The chain has TRBV12-5 and TRBJ1-2; no clear D gene. There are 12 residues in the CDR3. CDR1 LGHNT and CDR2 FRNRAP come from the germline V gene. The V gene lost 9 bases and the J gene lost 4 bases, with 12 bases spanning the gap.

V and J are TRBV19 and TRBJ2-1; TRBD2 matches 10 bases. The CDR3 sequence is 15 residues long. Per germline, CDR1 LNHDA and CDR2 SQIVND (reference sequence). J was trimmed by 5 bases and V by 6 bases; bases with no gene match: 7. The CDR3 protein is CASRDLAGVDNEQFF. In nucleotides, the CDR3 is TGTGCCAGTAGAGACCTAGCGGGGGTTGACAATGAGCAGTTCTTC.

The rearrangement links TRBV7-9 to TRBJ2-6; 7 bases are shared with TRBD1. Germline V lookup: CDR1 SEHNR, CDR2 FQNEAQ (reference sequence). With 6 bases clipped from V and 0 bases from J, the junction kept 8 bases outside the gene matches. There are 17 residues in the CDR3. CDR3 nucleotide sequence: TGTGCCAGCAGTCGCTACACAGGGGACTCTGGGGCCAACGTCCTGACTTTC. It is translated as CASSRYTGDSGANVLTF. Based on the CDR3 plus reference TRBV7-9 and TRBJ2-6, the full variable domain is DTGVSQNPRHKITKRGQNVTFRCDPISEHNRLYWYRQTLGQGPEFLTYFQNEAQLEKSRLLSDRFSAERPKGSFSTLEIQRTEQGDSAMYLCASSRYTGDSGANVLTFGAGSRLTVL.

The rearrangement joins TRBV4-3 to TRBJ1-6; D gene uncertain. Per the germline V gene, CDR1 is LGHNA and CDR2 is YSLEER. Between the trimmed V and J ends, which lost 0 bases and 10 bases, there was a span of 19 bases. CDR3 length equals 17 residues. The CDR3 spells CASSQEASQASHSPLHF. CDR3 coding DNA: TGCGCCAGCAGCCAAGAAGCATCCCAAGCCTCCCACTCACCCCTCCACTTT.

The rearrangement joins TRBV13 to TRBJ2-7; TRBD1 agrees at 9 bases. The germline gives CDR1 PRHDT, CDR2 FYEKMQ (reference sequence). The CDR3 has 15 amino acids. V lost 5 bases, J lost 3 bases, and 8 bases stayed unmatched. In DNA, the CDR3 is TGTGCCAGCAGCCAATGGAGGGGACAGGGCTACGAGCAGTACTTC. As protein: CASSQWRGQGYEQYF. The full variable domain, in which reference TRBV13 and TRBJ2-7 provide the parts outside the CDR3, is AAGVIQSPRHLIKEKRETATLKCYPIPRHDTVYWYQQGPGQDPQFLISFYEKMQSDKGSIPDRFSAQQFSDYHSELNMSSLELGDSALYFCASSQWRGQGYEQYFGPGTRLTVT.

The chain uses TRBV6-1 and TRBJ1-6; D is unclear. The CDR3 is 14 amino acids. Germline CDR1 and CDR2: MNHNS and SASEGT. The V gene lost 7 bases and the J gene lost 0 bases, with 7 bases spanning the gap. DNA for the CDR3: TGTGCCAGCATGGGGAGCTCCTATAATTCACCCCTCCACTTT. This gives the protein CASMGSSYNSPLHF.

V usage is TRBV19 and J usage is TRBJ1-5; 7 bases are a match to TRBD1. Germline V gives CDR1 LNHDA, CDR2 SQIVND (reference sequence). The CDR3 contains 13 residues. V gave up 7 bases and J gave up 4 bases; unmatched junction bases: 4. The chain's CDR3 is CASTGGVNQPQHF. The CDR3 coding sequence is TGTGCCAGTACAGGGGGTGTTAATCAGCCCCAGCATTTT. Filled out from reference TRBV19 and TRBJ1-5, the complete variable domain reads DGGITQSPKYLFRKEGQNVTLSCEQNLNHDAMYWYRQDPGQGLRLIYYSQIVNDFQKGDIAEGYSVSREKKESFPLTVTSAQKNPTAFYLCASTGGVNQPQHFGDGTRLSIL.

The V gene is TRBV4-2, the J gene TRBJ2-5; 9 positions agree with TRBD2. Germline V lookup: CDR1 LGHNA, CDR2 YNFKEQ. This CDR3 region has 15 residues. Trimming took 1 base from V and 5 from J; bases not matched to a gene: 5. Here the CDR3 reads CASSQVSGGIETQYF. The CDR3 DNA is TGTGCCAGCAGCCAAGTCAGCGGGGGGATCGAGACCCAGTACTTC.